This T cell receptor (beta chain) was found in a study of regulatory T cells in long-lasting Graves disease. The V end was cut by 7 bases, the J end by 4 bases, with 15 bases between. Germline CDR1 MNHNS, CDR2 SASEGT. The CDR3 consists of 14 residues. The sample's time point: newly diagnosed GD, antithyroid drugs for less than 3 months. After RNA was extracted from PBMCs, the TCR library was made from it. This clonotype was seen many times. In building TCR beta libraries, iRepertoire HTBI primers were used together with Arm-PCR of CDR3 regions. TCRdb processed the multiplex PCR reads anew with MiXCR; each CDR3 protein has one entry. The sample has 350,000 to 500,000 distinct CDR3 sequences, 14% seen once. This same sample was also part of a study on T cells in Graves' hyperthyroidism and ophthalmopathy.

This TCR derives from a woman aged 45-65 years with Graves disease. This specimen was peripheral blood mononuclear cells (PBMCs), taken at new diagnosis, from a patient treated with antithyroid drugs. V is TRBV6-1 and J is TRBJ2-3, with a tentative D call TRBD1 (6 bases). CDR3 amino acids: CASTLQGSPDTQYF. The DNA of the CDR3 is TGTGCCAGCACCCTGCAGGGGTCTCCAGATACGCAGTATTTT.